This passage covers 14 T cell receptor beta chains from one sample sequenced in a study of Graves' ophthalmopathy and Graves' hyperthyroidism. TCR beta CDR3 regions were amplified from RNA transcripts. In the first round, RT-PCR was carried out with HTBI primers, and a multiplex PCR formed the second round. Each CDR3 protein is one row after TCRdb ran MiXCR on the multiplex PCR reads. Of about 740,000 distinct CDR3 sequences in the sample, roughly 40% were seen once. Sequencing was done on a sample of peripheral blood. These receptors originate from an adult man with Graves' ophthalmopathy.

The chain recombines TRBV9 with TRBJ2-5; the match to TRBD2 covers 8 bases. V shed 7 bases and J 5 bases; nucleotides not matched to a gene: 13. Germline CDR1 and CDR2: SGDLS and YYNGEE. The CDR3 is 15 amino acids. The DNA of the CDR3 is TGTGCCAGCTCTTCGACTAGCGCCCTCGGGGAGACCCAGTACTTC. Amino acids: CASSSTSALGETQYF. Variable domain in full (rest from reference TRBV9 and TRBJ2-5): DSGVTQTPKHLITATGQRVTLRCSPRSGDLSVYWYQQSLDQGLQFLIQYYNGEERAKGNILERFSAQQFPDLHSELNLSSLELGDSALYFCASSSTSALGETQYFGPGTRLLVL.

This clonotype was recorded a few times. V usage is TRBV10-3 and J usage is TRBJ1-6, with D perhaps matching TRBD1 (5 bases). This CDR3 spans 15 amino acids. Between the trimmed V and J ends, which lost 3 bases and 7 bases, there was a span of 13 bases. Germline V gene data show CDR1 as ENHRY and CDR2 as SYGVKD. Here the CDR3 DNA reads TGTGCCATCAGTGATTGGGGTCGGGGCAATTCACCCCTCCACTTT. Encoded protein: CAISDWGRGNSPLHF.

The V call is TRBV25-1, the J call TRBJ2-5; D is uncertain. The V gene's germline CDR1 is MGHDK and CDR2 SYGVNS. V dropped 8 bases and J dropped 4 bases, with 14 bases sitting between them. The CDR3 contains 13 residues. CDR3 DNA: TGTGCCAGCGTTGATTGGGGTTCAGAGACCCAGTACTTC. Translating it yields CASVDWGSETQYF.

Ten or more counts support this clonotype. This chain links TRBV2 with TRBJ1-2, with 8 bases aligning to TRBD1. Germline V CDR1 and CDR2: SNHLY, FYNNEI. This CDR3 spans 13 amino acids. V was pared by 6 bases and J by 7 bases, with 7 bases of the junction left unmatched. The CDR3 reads CASRLDREAGYTF. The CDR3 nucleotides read TGTGCCAGCAGGTTGGACAGGGAGGCTGGCTACACCTTC.

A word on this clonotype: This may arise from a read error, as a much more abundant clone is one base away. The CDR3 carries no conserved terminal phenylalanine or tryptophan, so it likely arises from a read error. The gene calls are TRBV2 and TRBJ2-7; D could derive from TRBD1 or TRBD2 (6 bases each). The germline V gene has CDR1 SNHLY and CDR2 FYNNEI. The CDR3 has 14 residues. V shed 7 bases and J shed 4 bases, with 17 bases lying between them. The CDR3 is CASTMEGGLYEQYL. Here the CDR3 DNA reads TGTGCCAGCACCATGGAGGGGGGTCTATACGAGCAGTACCTC.

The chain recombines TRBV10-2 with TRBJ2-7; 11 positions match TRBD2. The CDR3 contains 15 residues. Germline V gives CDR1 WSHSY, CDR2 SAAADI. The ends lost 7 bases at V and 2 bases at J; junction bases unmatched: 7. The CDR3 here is CASMRLAGPPYEQYF. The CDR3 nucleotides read TGCGCCAGCATGAGACTAGCGGGGCCTCCCTACGAGCAGTACTTC.

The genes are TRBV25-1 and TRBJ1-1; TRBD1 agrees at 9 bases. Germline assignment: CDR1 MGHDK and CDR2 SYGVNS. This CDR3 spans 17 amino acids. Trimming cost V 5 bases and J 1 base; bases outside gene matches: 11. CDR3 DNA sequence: TGTGCCAGCAGTTCTACCGGGACAGGGAATCCGAACACTGAAGCTTTCTTT. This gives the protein CASSSTGTGNPNTEAFF.

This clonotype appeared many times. The CDR3 bases are TGCAGTGCTAGATCAGCGGGGGGGACCTACGAGCAGTACTTC. It specifies CSARSAGGTYEQYF. The chain employs TRBV20-1 and TRBJ2-7, with 10 nucleotides matching TRBD2. CDR3 length: 14 residues. V dropped 2 bases and J dropped 2; count of bases not matched to a gene: 3. CDR1 and CDR2 from the germline V gene are DFQATT and SNEGSKA (reference sequence).

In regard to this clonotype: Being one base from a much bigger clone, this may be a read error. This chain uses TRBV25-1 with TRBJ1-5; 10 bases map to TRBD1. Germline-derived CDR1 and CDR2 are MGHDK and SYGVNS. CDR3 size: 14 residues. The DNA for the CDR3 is TGTGCCAACAGTGAAGGGACAGGGGATCAGCCCCAGCATTTT. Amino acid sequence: CANSEGTGDQPQHF.

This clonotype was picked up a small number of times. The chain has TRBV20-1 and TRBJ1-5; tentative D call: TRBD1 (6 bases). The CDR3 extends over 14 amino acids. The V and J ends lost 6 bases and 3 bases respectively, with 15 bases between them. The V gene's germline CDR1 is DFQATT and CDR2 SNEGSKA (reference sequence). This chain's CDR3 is CSAEQGYLNQPQHF. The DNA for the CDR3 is TGCAGTGCGGAACAGGGATATCTCAATCAGCCCCAGCATTTT.

This CDR3 reads CSVEIKETQYF. The CDR3 region has the DNA TGCAGCGTTGAAATTAAAGAGACCCAGTACTTC. The V and J genes are TRBV29-1 and TRBJ2-5; D remains ambiguous. The germline CDR1 and CDR2 sequences are SQVTM and ANQGSEA. V was pared by 2 bases and J by 3 bases, with 4 bases between. The CDR3 covers 11 residues.

The CDR3: CASSPRTGRYEQYF. The CDR3 region has the DNA TGTGCCAGCAGCCCACGGACAGGGAGATACGAGCAGTACTTC. The chain combines TRBV9 with TRBJ2-7; 8 bases align to TRBD1. With 4 bases clipped from V and 4 bases from J, the junction kept 7 bases outside the gene matches. Germline assignment: CDR1 SGDLS and CDR2 YYNGEE. CDR3 length equals 14 residues.

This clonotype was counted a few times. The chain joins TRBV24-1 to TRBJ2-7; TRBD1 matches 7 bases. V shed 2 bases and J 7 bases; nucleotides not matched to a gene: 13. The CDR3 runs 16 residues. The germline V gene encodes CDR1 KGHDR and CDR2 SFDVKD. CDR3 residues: CATSDSRQGTLGEQYF. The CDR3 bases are TGTGCCACCAGTGATTCTCGACAGGGCACCCTCGGGGAGCAGTACTTC.

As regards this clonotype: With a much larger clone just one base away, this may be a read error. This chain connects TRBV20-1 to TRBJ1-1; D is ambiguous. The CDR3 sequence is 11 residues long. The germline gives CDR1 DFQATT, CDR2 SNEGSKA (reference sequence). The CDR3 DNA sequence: TGCAGACCAACGGTGAGCACTGAAGCTTTCTTT. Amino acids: CRPTVSTEAFF.